This T cell receptor (beta chain) was captured in a study of Graves' ophthalmopathy and Graves' hyperthyroidism (dated by TCRdb to the late 2010s). About the full investigation: Peripheral blood was collected at initial diagnosis, before any treatment. In total, 135 blood samples were TCR-sequenced: some 43 ophthalmopathy, around 75 hyperthyroidism and some 17 hyperthyroidism-to-ophthalmopathy patients. The approximately 90 discovery patients were randomly split 7:3 into training and test sets. A discovery set of about a hundred patients (about 45 ophthalmopathy, about 59 stable hyperthyroidism) was enrolled to explore V-J signatures distinguishing ophthalmopathy from hyperthyroidism. In five or six hyperthyroidism patients, the T-cell repertoires found in thyroid tissue were compared with those found in blood. Following sampling, methimazole starting at 30 mg daily was administered to hyperthyroidism patients, and high-dose intravenous methylprednisolone was administered to ophthalmopathy patients. TCR beta repertoire signatures were used to distinguish Graves' ophthalmopathy from Graves' hyperthyroidism and to predict progression to ophthalmopathy. An independent validation cohort was composed of roughly 19 hyperthyroidism patients and 17 patients who later progressed from hyperthyroidism to ophthalmopathy.

Points on this clonotype: The antigen it binds to is not known. Base-call qualities are not available, and no considerably larger clone is one nucleotide away.

For repertoire sequencing, the TCR beta CDR3 regions were amplified from RNA transcripts. A first-round RT-PCR used HTBI primers with the Qiagen OneStep RT-PCR kit, followed by a second-round multiplex PCR, size selection and purification. Libraries were sequenced on an Illumina HiSeq2000 using paired-end 100 bp reads. As for the authors' bioinformatics: SOAPnuke was used to process the reads, removing any read that contained adapters or uncalled bases, had a mean Phred below 15, or lacked an exact match to the constant primer or identifier. COPE v1.2.5 was used to merge the high-quality paired reads. Unique nucleotide sequences were defined as clonotypes and aligned to IMGT TRB V, D and J references using MiTCR v1.1. Analysis was restricted to V-J combinations with a frequency above 0.0001, which covered 98% to 99.2% of repertoires. A TCR clonal expansion and chaos score per V-J combination was defined as the ratio of F50 clonal expansion to chaos observed in the TCRdist matrix. Welch's t-statistics and random forest were used to reduce features to about 13 V-J combinations, which were fed into a naive Bayes classifier. The Morisita-Horn index was used to measure how similar the thyroid and blood repertoires were. The raw public reads went through TCRdb reprocessing: fastp at Q25, MiXCR clone calling, in-frame beta chains kept. Identical CDR3 proteins give one entry, which carries the most common genes and DNA. The V and J calls were not made by the authors but by TCRdb's processing. The sample includes just over 600,000 distinct CDR3 sequences, with 20% to 25% observed a single time. The ten biggest clones cover approximately 6.5% of the sample.

Study-wide findings and limitations: Most of the expanded thyroid clonotypes with a frequency above 0.001 were also detected in blood, and it was suggested that the thyroid immune response may be reflected by blood repertoires. No statistical method was used to predetermine the sample size, and group allocation was not hidden from the investigators. In validation, the model predicted ophthalmopathy progression with about 71% sensitivity and approximately 72% specificity; roughly eleven predicted patients were CT-confirmed with GO in a median of about 6.1 months. Ophthalmopathy was separated from stable hyperthyroidism by the 13-signature model with about 89% sensitivity and roughly 83% specificity in cross-validation and with 80%/75% in the test set.

From the cysteine up to the phenylalanine, the CDR3 has a length of 14 residues. Solely the CDR3 DNA is kept, with 42 bases framed from the first base. The junction shows trimming of 5 bases on V and 0 bases on J, plus 10 bases between the germline ends. CDR1 and CDR2 are read off the germline V gene as SGHVS and FQNEAQ. A patient counted as having stable hyperthyroidism if there was no progression to ophthalmopathy within 18 months of follow-up. Hyperthyroidism patients were newly diagnosed, with disease duration under 2 months, and aged 18 to 65 years. Anyone with other autoimmune diseases, uncontrolled infections, pregnancy or lactation was excluded from the study. Diagnosis relied on clinical symptoms, serum thyroxine, TRAb, thyroid ultrasound and orbital computed tomography. PBMCs were isolated from more than 9 ml of fresh peripheral blood by Ficoll-Paque density gradient centrifugation. Total RNA was extracted using Trizol reagent, and RNA quality was checked on an Agilent 2100 Bioanalyzer.

The V and J segments used are TRBV7-8 and TRBJ1-1, with the identity of the D gene unclear. Sequencing was performed on peripheral blood. The TCR comes from a woman aged 18-30 years with stable Graves' hyperthyroidism. Some clones in this sample may be carry-over from other donors' samples. Donor details come from another sample of the same person, matched by shared clones. At the DNA level, the sequence is TGTGCCAGCAGCACGACAAACATGAACACTGAAGCTTTCTTT. Translated, it gives CASSTTNMNTEAFF.